The entry that follows covers one T cell receptor beta chain sequence. Its antigen is not known. Method: immunoSEQ multiplex PCR; TCRdb's copy keeps in-frame clones and lacks some. The table shows 13,000 or so clones, with roughly 92% occurring only once. Per the germline V gene, CDR1 is SGHRS and CDR2 is YFSETQ. The CDR3 covers 18 residues. The V and J ends lost 6 bases and 3 bases respectively, with 22 bases between them. This sample stems from a study of T cell clonotyping in hematopoietic cell transplantation. Study-wide results and caveats: Recipient TCR diversity dropped after transplant; expanded clonotypes rose from day 30 to 180. Few recipient clonotypes overlapped donors; over 97% were de novo at given depth. Higher Inverse Simpson Index values in graft donor and pretransplant recipient predicted broader posttransplant TCR diversity. CD4 and CD8 repertoire contributions could not be separated without sorting.

The sequence was collected from a female patient between 50 and 59 years old who had an allogeneic stem cell transplant from an unrelated donor, so the T cells may come from the graft donor. Some clones in this sample may be carry-over from other donors' samples. J is TRBJ2-6 and V is TRBV5-1; either TRBD1 or TRBD2 may supply D (6 bases each). Source: PBMCs, taken 100 days after allogeneic stem cell transplant. The CDR3 coding sequence is TGCGCCAGCACCCGGGGGCCCTCGGGAGTCGGTGGGGCCAACGTCCTGACTTTC. Protein product: CASTRGPSGVGGANVLTF.